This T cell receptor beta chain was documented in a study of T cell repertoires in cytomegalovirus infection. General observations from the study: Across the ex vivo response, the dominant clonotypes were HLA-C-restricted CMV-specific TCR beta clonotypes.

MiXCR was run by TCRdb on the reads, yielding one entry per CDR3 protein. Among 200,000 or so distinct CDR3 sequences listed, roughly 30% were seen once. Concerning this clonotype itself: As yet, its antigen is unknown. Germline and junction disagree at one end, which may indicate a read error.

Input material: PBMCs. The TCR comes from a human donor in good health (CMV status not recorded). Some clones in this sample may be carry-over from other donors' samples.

The CDR3 DNA follows: TGTGCCAACAGTAGGGCATCCTACAATGAGCAGTTCTTC. Its translation is CANSRASYNEQFF. The chain combines TRBV6-6 with TRBJ2-1, with D hard to call. Germline assignment: CDR1 MNHNY and CDR2 SVGAGI (reference sequence). This CDR3 spans 13 amino acids.